This entry lists 25 T cell receptor beta chains sequenced from one sample in a study of T cells in Graves' hyperthyroidism and ophthalmopathy. Authors of the study amplified TCR beta CDR3 regions from RNA transcripts. HTBI primers drove first-round RT-PCR of the TCR CDR3. Using its own MiXCR run on the multiplex PCR reads, TCRdb lists one record per CDR3 protein. The data contain about 700,000 distinct CDR3 sequences, about 14% of them singletons. The sequenced sample was blood. All receptors derive from a young woman with Graves' hyperthyroidism.

This clonotype was counted once. A much larger clone differs from this one at a single base, so this may be a read error. The CDR3 loop is CSAFSSASVAENIQYF. The CDR3 DNA sequence: TGCAGTGCTTTTTCCAGTGCATCCGTGGCCGAAAACATTCAGTACTTC. The chain couples TRBV20-1 to TRBJ2-4; D is ambiguous. CDR3 length equals 16 residues. Germline loops: CDR1 DFQATT, CDR2 SNEGSKA (reference sequence). V was cut by 5 bases and J by 5 bases, with 22 bases left in between.

This clonotype was seen a handful of times. J is TRBJ2-1 and V is TRBV24-1; 10 bases are a match to TRBD1. V dropped 0 bases and J dropped 9; count of bases not matched to a gene: 4. This CDR3 has 15 amino acids. CDR1 is KGHDR, CDR2 SFDVKD, per germline. The CDR3 loop reads CATSDLETGGFEQFF. As DNA, the CDR3 is TGTGCCACCAGTGATTTGGAGACAGGGGGCTTTGAGCAGTTCTTC.

CDR3 nucleotides: TGTGCCAGCAGCTTGATAGGCGGGACTAGCGGGGTCACCTACGAGCAGTACTTC. Protein sequence: CASSLIGGTSGVTYEQYF. The rearrangement uses TRBV5-6 and TRBJ2-7; the match to TRBD2 covers 13 bases. The CDR3 runs 18 residues. Unmatched junction bases numbered 9, after V lost 1 base and J lost 2 bases. In germline, CDR1 is SGHDT, CDR2 YYEEEE. Full variable domain (remainder filled in from reference TRBV5-6 and TRBJ2-7): DAGVTQSPTHLIKTRGQQVTLRCSPKSGHDTVSWYQQALGQGPQFIFQYYEEEERQRGNFPDRFSGHQFPNYSSELNVNALLLGDSALYLCASSLIGGTSGVTYEQYFGPGTRLTVT.

This clonotype occurred many times. This chain connects TRBV7-8 to TRBJ2-5; D unresolved. Germline V gene lookup returns CDR1 SGHVS and CDR2 FQNEAQ. The CDR3 spans 14 residues. The V and J ends lost 3 bases and 3 bases respectively, with 11 bases between them. The CDR3 region has the DNA TGTGCCAGCAGCTTTGGGGTTCTCGAAGAGACCCAGTACTTC. As protein: CASSFGVLEETQYF.

J is TRBJ1-3 and V is TRBV4-1, with D possibly matching TRBD1 (6 bases). The CDR3 length is 20 residues. V dropped 0 bases and J dropped 7 bases, with 28 bases sitting between them. Germline loops: CDR1 MGHRA, CDR2 YSYEKL. This CDR3 reads CASSQDPLQVGGLNRNTIYF. In DNA form, the CDR3 reads TGCGCCAGCAGCCAAGATCCTCTTCAAGTAGGGGGACTTAATCGGAACACCATATATTTT.

This clonotype appeared a few times. The DNA of the CDR3 is TGTGCCTGGAGTGGGGCGACAGGGATTCTCTATAATTCACCCCTCCACTTT. Translating gives CAWSGATGILYNSPLHF. The V and J genes are TRBV30 and TRBJ1-6, with 7 bases that match TRBD1. In germline, CDR1 is GTSNPN, CDR2 SVGIG (reference sequence). The V segment lost 1 base and the J segment 3 bases; nucleotides outside the gene matches: 9. This CDR3 is 17 amino acids long.

The chain combines TRBV19 with TRBJ1-5, with D unresolved. Trimming pared 1 base from V and 5 bases from J, leaving 18 bases between. This CDR3 contains 17 residues. Germline-derived CDR1 and CDR2 are LNHDA and SQIVND (reference sequence). This CDR3 is CASSIGSTTAPYQPQHF. The CDR3 DNA is TGTGCCAGTAGTATAGGATCCACAACAGCGCCCTATCAGCCCCAGCATTTT.

J is TRBJ2-3 and V is TRBV19; TRBD2 aligns across 12 bases. The V segment lost 4 bases and the J segment 1 base; nucleotides outside the gene matches: 15. There are 20 residues in the CDR3. From germline, CDR1 is LNHDA and CDR2 SQIVND (reference sequence). Written as DNA, the CDR3 is TGTGCCAGTAGTACCCCCGGGACTAGCGGGTCGAATTGGGGCACAGATACGCAGTATTTT. Its protein is CASSTPGTSGSNWGTDTQYF. The full variable domain, rest sourced from reference TRBV19 and TRBJ2-3, is DGGITQSPKYLFRKEGQNVTLSCEQNLNHDAMYWYRQDPGQGLRLIYYSQIVNDFQKGDIAEGYSVSREKKESFPLTVTSAQKNPTAFYLCASSTPGTSGSNWGTDTQYFGPGTRLTVL.

Notes on this clonotype: This may arise from a read error, as a much more abundant clone is one base away. This chain links TRBV2 with TRBJ2-1; D gene ambiguous. Germline CDR1 and CDR2: SNHLY and FYNNEI. Between the trimmed V and J ends, which lost 5 bases and 5 bases, there was a span of 13 bases. The CDR3 sequence is 14 residues long. The CDR3 is CASSSAVAHNEQFF. Here the CDR3 DNA reads TGTGCCAGCAGTTCCGCGGTAGCCCACAATGAGCAGTTCTTC.

The V and J genes are TRBV7-9 and TRBJ2-5; TRBD2 aligns across 7 bases. J was trimmed by 2 bases and V by 11 bases; bases with no gene match: 8. The CDR3 runs 13 residues. Germline V CDR1 and CDR2: SEHNR, FQNEAQ (reference sequence). CDR3 region: CASGDYRQETQYF. The CDR3 region has the DNA TGTGCCTCGGGGGACTACAGGCAAGAGACCCAGTACTTC. Filled out from reference TRBV7-9 and TRBJ2-5, the complete variable domain reads DTGVSQNPRHKITKRGQNVTFRCDPISEHNRLYWYRQTLGQGPEFLTYFQNEAQLEKSRLLSDRFSAERPKGSFSTLEIQRTEQGDSAMYLCASGDYRQETQYFGPGTRLLVL.

This clonotype was found a few times. The J gene is TRBJ2-5, the V gene TRBV9; TRBD2 agrees at 14 bases. This CDR3 spans 16 amino acids. Looked up from germline, CDR1 is SGDLS and CDR2 is YYNGEE. Losses at the gene ends were 3 bases for V and 7 bases for J; bases not matched to a gene: 8. The CDR3 region has the DNA TGTGCCAGCAGCGAGGGACTAGCGGGAGTCCCGCGGACCCAGTACTTC. Translating gives CASSEGLAGVPRTQYF.

In this sample, this clonotype turned up many times. The chain has TRBV27 and TRBJ2-7; 7 bases line up with TRBD2. The germline V gene encodes CDR1 MNHEY and CDR2 SMNVEV (reference sequence). Trimming removed 0 bases from V and 0 bases from J; junction bases left unmatched: 5. CDR3 length equals 16 residues. Written as DNA, the CDR3 is TGTGCCAGCAGTTTATCAGCTAGCGGAAGCTCCTACGAGCAGTACTTC. This translates into CASSLSASGSSYEQYF.

The genes are TRBV7-9 and TRBJ2-1, with 10 positions matching TRBD2. Germline V gene lookup returns CDR1 SEHNR and CDR2 FQNEAQ (reference sequence). The CDR3 runs to 16 residues. The V and J ends lost 5 bases and 4 bases, in that order; junction bases with no gene match: 8. The CDR3 DNA is TGTGCCAGCAGCCTAAATAGCGGGAGGTTTTACAATGAGCAGTTCTTC. Amino acids: CASSLNSGRFYNEQFF.

This clonotype was detected many times. The gene calls are TRBV11-2 and TRBJ2-1, with 10 bases matching TRBD2. Germline CDR1 reads SGHAT; CDR2 reads FQNNGV. Unmatched junction bases numbered 6, after V lost 5 bases and J lost 2 bases. The CDR3 has 16 amino acids. The CDR3 nucleotides read TGTGCCAGCAGCCCGCTTCTAGCGGGGGCCTACAATGAGCAGTTCTTC. Translation gives CASSPLLAGAYNEQFF.

There are many counts of this clonotype. This chain joins TRBV6-5 and TRBJ2-7; 9 bases are a match to TRBD1. The CDR3 covers 16 residues. Germline V gene data show CDR1 as MNHEY and CDR2 as SVGAGI. Trimming removed 0 bases from V and 5 bases from J; junction bases left unmatched: 8. Written as DNA, the CDR3 is TGTGCCAGCAGTTACTCACCGGGACAGGGTATTCACGAGCAGTACTTC. This encodes CASSYSPGQGIHEQYF.

The genes are TRBV5-1 and TRBJ2-1; D gene uncertain. Trimming pared 0 bases from V and 8 bases from J, leaving 12 bases between. This CDR3 spans 14 amino acids. Germline CDR1 and CDR2: SGHRS and YFSETQ. The CDR3 sequence is CASSLGQRGDEQFF. The CDR3 DNA follows: TGCGCCAGCAGCTTGGGGCAAAGAGGAGATGAGCAGTTCTTC.

The V and J genes are TRBV24-1 and TRBJ2-2; TRBD1 matches 7 bases. J lost 5 bases, V lost 3 bases, and 11 bases had no gene match. The germline V gene has CDR1 KGHDR and CDR2 SFDVKD. The CDR3 is 17 residues long. The CDR3 spells CATSDPPRTGWTGELFF. CDR3 coding DNA: TGTGCCACCAGTGATCCCCCCCGGACAGGCTGGACCGGGGAGCTGTTTTTT.

The table lists this clonotype with many counts. This chain links TRBV5-1 with TRBJ2-7; 8 bases match TRBD2. This CDR3 spans 16 amino acids. Germline lookup yields CDR1 SGHRS and CDR2 YFSETQ. Trimming took 4 bases from V and 0 from J; bases not matched to a gene: 9. The CDR3 loop reads CASSGWGREASYEQYF. In nucleotides, the CDR3 is TGCGCCAGCAGCGGCTGGGGGCGGGAGGCCTCCTACGAGCAGTACTTC.

The V gene is TRBV18, the J gene TRBJ2-3, with 13 bases that match TRBD2. V shed 2 bases, J shed 3 bases, and the junction held 5 bases outside the gene matches. This CDR3 spans 17 amino acids. Germline V gene lookup returns CDR1 KGHSH and CDR2 LQKENI. The CDR3 spells CASSPGLAGVGTDTQYF. Written as DNA, the CDR3 is TGTGCCAGCTCACCAGGACTAGCGGGAGTTGGGACAGATACGCAGTATTTT.

This clonotype was counted at least ten times. The rearrangement links TRBV19 to TRBJ1-1; no clear D. Deletions cut 2 bases from V and 2 bases from J, with 6 bases between. The V gene's germline CDR1 is LNHDA and CDR2 SQIVND (reference sequence). CDR3 length: 13 amino acids. CDR3 sequence reads: CASSINGNTEAFF. CDR3 bases: TGTGCCAGTAGTATAAATGGTAACACTGAAGCTTTCTTT.

The sample holds a few counts of this clonotype. This sequence joins TRBV27 and TRBJ2-1; D is possibly TRBD2 (6 bases). The CDR3 length is 13 residues. Germline loops: CDR1 MNHEY, CDR2 SMNVEV (reference sequence). Trimming left V 5 bases short and J 12 bases short, with 17 bases between. The CDR3 DNA sequence: TGTGCCAGCAGTCCCCTCGCCGGGGGTGGGCAGTTCTTC. Its translation is CASSPLAGGGQFF.

This clonotype was counted ten times or more. This rearrangement joins TRBV6-5 to TRBJ1-1; 8 bases are shared with TRBD1. The CDR3 totals 14 residues. Per the germline V gene, CDR1 is MNHEY and CDR2 is SVGAGI. V gave up 1 base and J gave up 6 bases; unmatched junction bases: 4. CDR3 residues: CASSYFDRGPEAFF. CDR3 DNA: TGTGCCAGCAGTTACTTTGACAGGGGCCCTGAAGCTTTCTTT.

The chain links TRBV11-3 to TRBJ2-3; 7 bases align to TRBD1. V lost 5 bases and J lost 4; bases outside the gene matches: 9. This CDR3 region has 15 residues. Germline V gene lookup returns CDR1 SGHNT and CDR2 YENEEA. CDR3 bases: TGTGCCAGCAGCATATCAGGACAGGAGCCAGATACGCAGTATTTT. Translated: CASSISGQEPDTQYF. Full variable domain (outside the CDR3, taken from reference TRBV11-3 and TRBJ2-3): EAGVVQSPRYKIIEKKQPVAFWCNPISGHNTLYWYLQNLGQGPELLIRYENEEAVDDSQLPKDRFSAERLKGVDSTLKIQPAELGDSAVYLCASSISGQEPDTQYFGPGTRLTVL.

This clonotype was detected only a few times. The chain combines TRBV2 with TRBJ1-5; TRBD1 aligns across 9 bases. V gave up 3 bases and J gave up 2 bases; unmatched junction bases: 2. The germline V gene encodes CDR1 SNHLY and CDR2 FYNNEI. The length of the CDR3 is 15 residues. CDR3: CASSDTGGGNQPQHF. The CDR3 DNA sequence: TGTGCCAGCAGTGATACAGGGGGCGGCAATCAGCCCCAGCATTTT.

The chain has TRBV13 and TRBJ2-2, with unresolved D. The V end was cut by 4 bases, the J end by 1 base, with 7 bases between. The CDR3 has 14 amino acids. The germline gives CDR1 PRHDT, CDR2 FYEKMQ (reference sequence). The CDR3 DNA reads TGTGCCAGCAGCTGGGCAGAGAACACCGGGGAGCTGTTTTTT. Translated: CASSWAENTGELFF.